This T cell receptor (beta chain) was profiled in a study of blood T cell repertoires in COVID-19. Across the whole study: PBMCs, B-cell-depleted T cells, or T cells provided the cDNA or gDNA that made up the material.

TCRdb's copy holds only in-frame clones and misses some; the assay was immunoSEQ multiplex PCR. The table records fewer than 95,000 clones, more than 80% of them present only once. A single count supports this clone. The sample comprised peripheral blood. The clonotype was recovered from a man in his forties or fifties with active or convalescent COVID-19.

The CDR3 nucleotides are TGTGCCAGCAGTTTATCCCTCACAGGGGGCACAGATACGCAGTATTTT. Amino acids: CASSLSLTGGTDTQYF. The rearrangement links TRBV28 to TRBJ2-3; TRBD1 agrees at 7 bases. Germline V CDR1 and CDR2: MDHEN, SYDVKM. The CDR3 runs 16 residues. V gave up 1 base and J gave up 1 base; unmatched junction bases: 5.